The following is a T cell receptor (beta chain) sequence with its context. TCRdb recomputed calls from the 5' RACE reads with MiXCR, one row per CDR3 protein. Of 45,000 to 70,000 distinct CDR3 sequences listed, approximately 10% are singletons. The sample is drawn from a study of early T cells in non-severe SARS-CoV-2 infection. CDR3 length: 12 residues. Germline assignment: CDR1 SGHAT and CDR2 FQNNGV. V was pared by 4 bases and J by 7 bases, with 8 bases between. Sequencing input: whole blood. This clonotype was sampled from an adult who was a healthcare worker with PCR-confirmed SARS-CoV-2 infection or an uninfected control (not recorded which). This chain uses TRBV11-2 with TRBJ1-3; D not certain. CDR3 DNA sequence: TGTGCCAGCAGCTCCTCCCCCAACACCATATATTTT. It encodes CASSSSPNTIYF.